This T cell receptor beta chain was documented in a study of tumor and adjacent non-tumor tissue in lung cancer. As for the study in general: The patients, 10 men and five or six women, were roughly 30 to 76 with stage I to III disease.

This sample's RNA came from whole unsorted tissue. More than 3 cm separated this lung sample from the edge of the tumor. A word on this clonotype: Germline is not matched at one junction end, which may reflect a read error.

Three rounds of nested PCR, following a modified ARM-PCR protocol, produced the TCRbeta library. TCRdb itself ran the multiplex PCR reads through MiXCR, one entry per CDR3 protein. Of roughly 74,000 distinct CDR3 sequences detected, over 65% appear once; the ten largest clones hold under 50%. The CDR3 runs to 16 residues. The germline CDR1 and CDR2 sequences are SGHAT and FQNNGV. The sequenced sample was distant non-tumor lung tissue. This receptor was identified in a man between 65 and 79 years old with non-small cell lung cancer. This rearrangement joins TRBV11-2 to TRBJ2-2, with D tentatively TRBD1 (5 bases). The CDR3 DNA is TGTGCGAGCAGTTCAGTGGGCACAGGCGTTGCCGGGGAGCTGTTTTTT. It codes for CASSSVGTGVAGELFF.